The 28 T cell receptor beta chains below come from one sample, sequenced in a study of radiation and T cells in renal cell carcinoma. Indicated time point: blood 4 weeks post-SBRT, at nephrectomy. The treatment is: 15 Gy SBRT to primary tumor, nephrectomy 4 weeks later. Assay used: immunoSEQ multiplex PCR; TCRdb lists only in-frame clones, some missing. The sample carries some 97,000 clones, more than 65% recorded once. The sample here was blood, taken from a patient whose treatment included radiotherapy and nephrectomy. These receptor sequences come from a man aged 60 to 75 with renal cell carcinoma.

The chain has TRBV18 and TRBJ2-1, with TRBD2 matching over 9 bases. V shed 3 bases and J 6 bases; nucleotides not matched to a gene: 6. Germline V gene lookup returns CDR1 KGHSH and CDR2 LQKENI. The CDR3 is 15 amino acids. The CDR3 loop is CASSPRGAGGNEQFF. The CDR3 DNA is TGTGCCAGCTCACCCAGGGGAGCGGGAGGCAATGAGCAGTTCTTC. The full variable domain, in which reference TRBV18 and TRBJ2-1 provide the parts outside the CDR3, is NAGVMQNPRHLVRRRGQEARLRCSPMKGHSHVYWYRQLPEEGLKFMVYLQKENIIDESGMPKERFSAEFPKEGPSILRIQQVVRGDSAAYFCASSPRGAGGNEQFFGPGTRLTVL.

This clone was detected once. This sequence joins TRBV28 and TRBJ2-3, with 7 bases fitting TRBD1. The CDR3 covers 15 residues. V dropped 6 bases and J dropped 1; count of bases not matched to a gene: 7. Germline loops: CDR1 MDHEN, CDR2 SYDVKM. The CDR3: CASSDFGQGTDTQYF. The CDR3 DNA is TGTGCCAGCAGCGATTTCGGACAGGGCACAGATACGCAGTATTTT.

This chain joins TRBV5-4 and TRBJ2-2; D is uncertain. Trimming took 0 bases from V and 8 from J, leaving 11 bases between them. Germline CDR1 reads SGHNT; CDR2 reads YYREEE (reference sequence). The CDR3 contains 14 residues. The CDR3: CASSLASATGELFF. As DNA, the CDR3 is TGTGCCAGCAGCTTGGCCTCGGCGACTGGGGAGCTGTTTTTT.

This rearrangement joins TRBV27 to TRBJ1-4; D is unclear. This CDR3 comprises 13 residues. Trimming removed 2 bases from V and 11 bases from J, with 12 bases in between. Germline CDR1 reads MNHEY; CDR2 reads SMNVEV (reference sequence). CDR3 protein: CASSLLLPEKLFF. The CDR3 DNA reads as TGTGCCAGCAGTTTACTCTTGCCCGAGAAACTGTTTTTT.

The rearrangement joins TRBV5-1 to TRBJ2-4; D possibly uses TRBD1 or TRBD2 (5 bases each). Germline loops: CDR1 SGHRS, CDR2 YFSETQ. The ends were cut back, 4 bases at V and 6 bases at J, with 17 bases in the middle. The CDR3 loop spans 15 amino acids. The chain's CDR3 is CASSQPQGGLNIQYF. The CDR3 DNA reads TGCGCCAGCAGCCAACCCCAGGGCGGGTTAAACATTCAGTACTTC.

V and J are TRBV9 and TRBJ2-3; 8 bases are a match to TRBD1. There are 14 residues in the CDR3. Germline trimming cut 1 base from V and 6 bases from J; bases unmatched to any gene: 4. Germline V lookup: CDR1 SGDLS, CDR2 YYNGEE. CDR3 region: CASSVTGGKDTQYF. The CDR3 DNA is TGTGCCAGCAGCGTAACAGGGGGTAAGGATACGCAGTATTTT.

This chain joins TRBV27 and TRBJ2-1, with 10 positions matching TRBD2. Germline V gives CDR1 MNHEY, CDR2 SMNVEV (reference sequence). The CDR3 runs to 19 residues. With 0 bases clipped from V and 5 bases from J, the junction kept 13 bases outside the gene matches. CDR3 nucleotide sequence: TGTGCCAGCAGTTTATCGGTCCGACAAATCGGACTAGCGGACAATGAGCAGTTCTTC. Protein product: CASSLSVRQIGLADNEQFF.

The chain uses TRBV7-2 and TRBJ1-1, with a tentative D call TRBD1 (5 bases). V shed 2 bases and J shed 4 bases, with 17 bases lying between them. The germline V gene has CDR1 SGHTA and CDR2 FQGNSA. This CDR3 has 16 residues. CDR3 sequence reads: CASSLSGVLGVTEAFF. The CDR3 coding sequence is TGTGCCAGCAGCTTAAGTGGGGTACTAGGGGTCACTGAAGCTTTCTTT.

The chain carries TRBV7-2 and TRBJ1-4; D is unclear. Germline CDR1 SGHTA, CDR2 FQGNSA. V lost 1 base, J lost 7 bases, and 13 bases lay in between. This CDR3 region has 15 residues. In DNA form, the CDR3 reads TGTGCCAGCAGCTTAGTAGGGCCCGGAGGTGAAAAACTGTTTTTT. This sequence encodes CASSLVGPGGEKLFF.

The chain couples TRBV29-1 to TRBJ2-3; the D is unclear. The germline V and J ends were trimmed by 8 bases and 1 base, with 10 bases remaining between them. Germline V gene lookup returns CDR1 SQVTM and CDR2 ANQGSEA. CDR3 length: 12 amino acids. The CDR3 region is CSNPRGTDTQYF. The CDR3 bases are TGCAGCAACCCTAGGGGCACAGATACGCAGTATTTT.

The rearrangement joins TRBV6-4 to TRBJ2-5; TRBD2 agrees at 8 bases. V shed 9 bases and J 5 bases; nucleotides not matched to a gene: 17. CDR1 and CDR2 from the germline V gene are MRHNA and SNTAGT. CDR3 size: 16 residues. The CDR3 is CARPGYTGGGVETQYF. The CDR3 region has the DNA TGTGCCAGGCCGGGATATACGGGAGGGGGTGTCGAGACCCAGTACTTC.

The CDR3 is CASSLDQIPWVAGGYEQYF. The CDR3 nucleotides read TGTGCCAGCAGCTTAGATCAAATCCCTTGGGTAGCGGGAGGATACGAGCAGTACTTC. V usage is TRBV11-2 and J usage is TRBJ2-7; 10 nucleotides align to TRBD2. Trimming removed 0 bases from V and 4 bases from J; junction bases left unmatched: 15. This CDR3 has 19 amino acids. CDR1 is SGHAT, CDR2 FQNNGV, per germline.

This rearrangement joins TRBV5-6 to TRBJ2-7; D may match TRBD1 or TRBD2 (7 bases each). CDR3 length: 18 amino acids. The germline V gene has CDR1 SGHDT and CDR2 YYEEEE. V lost 0 bases and J lost 3, with 22 bases in between. The DNA for the CDR3 is TGTGCCAGCAGCTTGGGTATGACTCCCAGGGGGGGACTCTACGAGCAGTACTTC. Residues: CASSLGMTPRGGLYEQYF.

The CDR3 loop is CASSVSGRAPDTQYF. The CDR3 nucleotides read TGTGCCAGCAGCGTTAGCGGGAGGGCTCCAGATACGCAGTATTTT. The chain links TRBV9 to TRBJ2-3, with TRBD2 matching over 11 bases. Looked up from germline, CDR1 is SGDLS and CDR2 is YYNGEE. The V segment lost 2 bases and the J segment 4 bases; nucleotides outside the gene matches: 3. The CDR3 is 15 residues long.

The gene calls are TRBV13 and TRBJ2-3, with 14 bases identical to TRBD2. The germline gives CDR1 PRHDT, CDR2 FYEKMQ (reference sequence). The CDR3 runs to 19 residues. V trimming: 5 bases; J trimming: 2 bases; junction bases outside the gene matches: 12. CDR3 nucleotide sequence: TGTGCCAGCAGCCCCCGACTAGCGGGAGGGCCTATTCTCACAGATACGCAGTATTTT. Protein product: CASSPRLAGGPILTDTQYF.

The rearrangement links TRBV6-6 to TRBJ2-3, with D unresolved. Trimming stripped 6 bases from V and 1 base from J, with 8 bases between. This CDR3 comprises 13 residues. Looked up from germline, CDR1 is MNHNY and CDR2 is SVGAGI (reference sequence). The chain's CDR3 is CASREGGTDTQYF. The CDR3 nucleotides read TGTGCCAGCAGAGAAGGCGGCACAGATACGCAGTATTTT.

This clone has only a few counts. The gene calls are TRBV19 and TRBJ2-2; TRBD2 matches 8 bases. Germline lookup yields CDR1 LNHDA and CDR2 SQIVND (reference sequence). This CDR3 region has 15 residues. The V segment lost 4 bases and the J segment 6 bases; nucleotides outside the gene matches: 7. In DNA form, the CDR3 reads TGTGCCAGTAGTACGCGGACTAGCCCGGCCGGGGAGCTGTTTTTT. Its protein is CASSTRTSPAGELFF. The variable domain in full, with the rest retrieved from reference TRBV19 and TRBJ2-2, is DGGITQSPKYLFRKEGQNVTLSCEQNLNHDAMYWYRQDPGQGLRLIYYSQIVNDFQKGDIAEGYSVSREKKESFPLTVTSAQKNPTAFYLCASSTRTSPAGELFFGEGSRLTVL.

The chain employs TRBV5-6 and TRBJ2-1; perhaps TRBD2 as D (5 bases). V shed 0 bases and J shed 0 bases, with 10 bases lying between them. Germline CDR1 and CDR2: SGHDT and YYEEEE. The CDR3 has 16 amino acids. CDR3 residues: CASSLVVGVSYNEQFF. The CDR3 region has the DNA TGTGCCAGCAGCTTGGTCGTCGGGGTCTCCTACAATGAGCAGTTCTTC. The full variable domain, rest sourced from reference TRBV5-6 and TRBJ2-1, is DAGVTQSPTHLIKTRGQQVTLRCSPKSGHDTVSWYQQALGQGPQFIFQYYEEEERQRGNFPDRFSGHQFPNYSSELNVNALLLGDSALYLCASSLVVGVSYNEQFFGPGTRLTVL.

The V and J genes are TRBV19 and TRBJ2-7; TRBD2 aligns across 9 bases. Germline CDR1 LNHDA, CDR2 SQIVND (reference sequence). V was pared by 5 bases and J by 0 bases, with 8 bases of the junction left unmatched. The CDR3 extends over 16 amino acids. The CDR3 is CASSLGLARGSYEQYF. The DNA for the CDR3 is TGTGCCAGTAGTCTCGGACTAGCGAGAGGCTCCTACGAGCAGTACTTC.

The chain joins TRBV19 to TRBJ1-5, with D possibly matching TRBD1 (5 bases). The CDR3 runs 13 residues. Trimming removed 7 bases at V and 3 bases at J, with 10 bases between. Germline CDR1 reads LNHDA; CDR2 reads SQIVND (reference sequence). For the CDR3, the DNA is TGTGCCAGTAACCAGGGCCCCAATCAGCCCCAGCATTTT. Translated: CASNQGPNQPQHF.

The chain couples TRBV4-3 to TRBJ2-1; TRBD2 agrees at 7 bases. Germline loops: CDR1 LGHNA, CDR2 YSLEER. The CDR3 loop spans 14 amino acids. After removal of 0 bases from V and 9 bases from J, the junction contained 5 bases not matched to a gene. The CDR3 region has the DNA TGCGCCAGCAGCCAAGATGGCGGGAGTTTTGAGCAGTTCTTC. It yields the protein CASSQDGGSFEQFF.

This rearrangement joins TRBV7-2 to TRBJ2-1, with TRBD2 matching 12 bases. V shed 5 bases and J 2 bases; nucleotides not matched to a gene: 4. CDR3 length equals 16 residues. Germline V gene data show CDR1 as SGHTA and CDR2 as FQGNSA. The DNA for the CDR3 is TGTGCCAGCAGCCAAGGACTAGCGGGACCCTACAATGAGCAGTTCTTC. It is translated as CASSQGLAGPYNEQFF.

The chain combines TRBV19 with TRBJ1-2, with a tentative D call TRBD1 (6 bases). Trimming left V 7 bases short and J 0 bases short, with 12 bases between. Germline V gives CDR1 LNHDA, CDR2 SQIVND (reference sequence). The CDR3 loop spans 14 amino acids. The CDR3 DNA reads as TGTGCCAGTACCCGACAGGACCCTAACTATGGCTACACCTTC. Protein sequence: CASTRQDPNYGYTF. The variable domain in full, completed from reference TRBV19 and TRBJ1-2, reads DGGITQSPKYLFRKEGQNVTLSCEQNLNHDAMYWYRQDPGQGLRLIYYSQIVNDFQKGDIAEGYSVSREKKESFPLTVTSAQKNPTAFYLCASTRQDPNYGYTFGSGTRLTVV.

This chain links TRBV2 with TRBJ2-5; D may be TRBD2 (5 bases). CDR3 size: 11 residues. Germline CDR1 SNHLY, CDR2 FYNNEI. V was trimmed by 5 bases and J by 7 bases, leaving 8 bases between them. CDR3 loop: CASSTRGTQYF. Here the CDR3 DNA reads TGTGCCAGCAGTACCCGGGGGACCCAGTACTTC. The variable domain in full, with the rest retrieved from reference TRBV2 and TRBJ2-5, is EPEVTQTPSHQVTQMGQEVILRCVPISNHLYFYWYRQILGQKVEFLVSFYNNEISEKSEIFDDQFSVERPDGSNFTLKIRSTKLEDSAMYFCASSTRGTQYFGPGTRLLVL.

The chain joins TRBV19 to TRBJ2-7, with D hard to call. The CDR3 length is 11 residues. Trimming took off 4 bases at V and 7 bases at J, with 8 bases between the two ends. Germline V gene data show CDR1 as LNHDA and CDR2 as SQIVND (reference sequence). The CDR3 sequence is CASSTWGEQYF. In DNA form, the CDR3 reads TGTGCCAGTAGTACCTGGGGTGAGCAGTACTTC.

This chain links TRBV28 with TRBJ2-7, with TRBD1 matching over 10 bases. With V trimmed by 6 bases and J by 2 bases, 7 bases remained unmatched. This CDR3 has 15 residues. Germline lookup yields CDR1 MDHEN and CDR2 SYDVKM. CDR3 sequence (DNA): TGTGCCAGCAGCCTGGGACAGGGGCTGACCTACGAGCAGTACTTC. The encoded protein is CASSLGQGLTYEQYF.

V usage is TRBV9 and J usage is TRBJ2-1; TRBD2 matches 9 bases. The CDR3 has 15 residues. With V trimmed by 4 bases and J by 5 bases, 7 bases remained unmatched. The germline gives CDR1 SGDLS, CDR2 YYNGEE. CDR3 nucleotides: TGTGCCAGCAGCCTTAGCGGGAGTGGGAACAATGAGCAGTTCTTC. Protein product: CASSLSGSGNNEQFF.

The V call is TRBV18, the J call TRBJ2-7; D is undetermined. The CDR3 totals 13 residues. With 4 bases removed from V and 0 bases from J, the gap between germline ends came to 7 bases. Germline assignment: CDR1 KGHSH and CDR2 LQKENI. The DNA for the CDR3 is TGTGCCAGCTCACTGGAAAGCTCCTACGAGCAGTACTTC. Encoded protein: CASSLESSYEQYF.